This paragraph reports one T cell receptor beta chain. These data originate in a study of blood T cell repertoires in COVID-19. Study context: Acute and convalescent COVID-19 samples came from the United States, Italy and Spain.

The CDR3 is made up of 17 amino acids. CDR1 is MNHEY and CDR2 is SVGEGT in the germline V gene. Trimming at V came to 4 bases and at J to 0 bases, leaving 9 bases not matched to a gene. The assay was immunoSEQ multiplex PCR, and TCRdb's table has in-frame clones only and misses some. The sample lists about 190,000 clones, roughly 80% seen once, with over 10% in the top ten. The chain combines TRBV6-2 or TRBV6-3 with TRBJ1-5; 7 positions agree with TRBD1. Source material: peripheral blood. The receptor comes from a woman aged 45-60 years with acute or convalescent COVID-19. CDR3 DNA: TGTGCCAGCAGTTTTATTCCAGGGGGAAATAGCAATCAGCCCCAGCATTTT. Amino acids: CASSFIPGGNSNQPQHF.